The clone carrying this T cell receptor beta chain was picked up many times. These data are taken from a study of T cells in Graves' hyperthyroidism and ophthalmopathy. Study summary: Peripheral blood was secured at the point of initial diagnosis, before any treatment.

Amplified regions were TCR beta CDR3 sequences from RNA transcripts. Initially, a first-round RT-PCR of the TCR CDR3 employed the HTBI primer set. TCRdb itself ran the multiplex PCR reads through MiXCR, one entry per CDR3 protein. This sample has 250,000 to 400,000 distinct CDR3 sequences, with roughly 15% found just once. The CDR3 extends over 13 amino acids. The germline V gene has CDR1 SNHLY and CDR2 FYNNEI. The ends were cut back, 6 bases at V and 6 bases at J, with 12 bases in the middle. About 10 ml of fresh peripheral blood supplied the PBMCs. The receptor comes from a woman aged 40-49 years with Graves' ophthalmopathy. The chain links TRBV2 to TRBJ1-5; tentative D call: TRBD1 (6 bases). The sample taken for sequencing was blood. In DNA, the CDR3 is TGTGCCAGCAGGTACAGGGTAGGTCAGCCCCAGCATTTT. Its protein is CASRYRVGQPQHF.